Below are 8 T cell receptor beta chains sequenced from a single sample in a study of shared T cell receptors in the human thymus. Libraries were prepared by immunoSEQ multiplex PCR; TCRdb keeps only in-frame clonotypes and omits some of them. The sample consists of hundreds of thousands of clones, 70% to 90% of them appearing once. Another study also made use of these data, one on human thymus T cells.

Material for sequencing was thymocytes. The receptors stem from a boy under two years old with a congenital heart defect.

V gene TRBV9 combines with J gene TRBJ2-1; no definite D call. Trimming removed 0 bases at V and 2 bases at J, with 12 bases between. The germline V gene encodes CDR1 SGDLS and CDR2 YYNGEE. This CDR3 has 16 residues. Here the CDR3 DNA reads TGTGCCAGCAGCGTAGAATCACAGAAGCCCTACAATGAGCAGTTCTTC. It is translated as CASSVESQKPYNEQFF.

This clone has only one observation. The CDR3 reads CASRMTRCHNEQFF. In nucleotides, the CDR3 is TGTGCCAGTAGGATGACTAGGTGCCACAATGAGCAGTTCTTC. This chain uses TRBV19 with TRBJ2-1; D possibly corresponds to TRBD2 (6 bases). This CDR3 region has 14 residues. The germline V gene has CDR1 LNHDA and CDR2 SQIVND (reference sequence). V dropped 6 bases and J dropped 5 bases, with 14 bases sitting between them.

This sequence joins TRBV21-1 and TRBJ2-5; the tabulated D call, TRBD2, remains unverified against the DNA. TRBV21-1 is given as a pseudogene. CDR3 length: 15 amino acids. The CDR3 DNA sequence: TGTGCCAGCAGCTCCTTAGCGGGAGGCCAAGAGACCCAGTACTTC. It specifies CASSSLAGGQETQYF.

DNA of the CDR3: TGTGCCATCTCTCGGGGGGGGTTTAGCAATCAGCCCCAGCATTTT. Protein sequence: CAISRGGFSNQPQHF. J is TRBJ1-5 and V is TRBV6-7, with D maybe TRBD1 (5 bases). TRBV6-7 is an ORF for which the function is uncertain. V was cut by 10 bases and J by 0 bases, with 16 bases left in between. The CDR3 spans 15 residues.

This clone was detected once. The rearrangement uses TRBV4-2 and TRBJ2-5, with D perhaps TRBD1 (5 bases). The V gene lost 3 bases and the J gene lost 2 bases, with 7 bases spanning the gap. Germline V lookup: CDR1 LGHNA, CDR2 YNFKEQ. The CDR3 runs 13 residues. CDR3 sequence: CASSHPGQETQYF. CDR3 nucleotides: TGTGCCAGCAGCCACCCAGGGCAAGAGACCCAGTACTTC.

The CDR3 loop reads CASSLVYREGGEETQYF. The CDR3 DNA sequence: TGCGCCAGCAGCTTGGTATATCGTGAGGGAGGGGAAGAGACCCAGTACTTC. The rearrangement uses TRBV5-1 and TRBJ2-5; 7 bases fit TRBD2. The CDR3 contains 17 residues. V shed 0 bases, J shed 3 bases, and the junction held 11 bases outside the gene matches. Germline assignment: CDR1 SGHRS and CDR2 YFSETQ.

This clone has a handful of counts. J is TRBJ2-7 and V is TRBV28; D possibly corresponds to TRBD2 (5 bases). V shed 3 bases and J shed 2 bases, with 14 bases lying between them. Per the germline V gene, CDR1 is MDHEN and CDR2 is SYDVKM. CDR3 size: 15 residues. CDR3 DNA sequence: TGTGCCAGCAGTTTTGAGGGTTTGGTCACCTACGAGCAGTACTTC. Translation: CASSFEGLVTYEQYF.

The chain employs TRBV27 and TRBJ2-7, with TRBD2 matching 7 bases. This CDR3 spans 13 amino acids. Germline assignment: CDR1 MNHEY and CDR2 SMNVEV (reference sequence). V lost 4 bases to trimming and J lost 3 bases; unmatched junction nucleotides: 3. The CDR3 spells CASSYERDYEQYF. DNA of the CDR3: TGTGCCAGCAGTTACGAGCGGGACTACGAGCAGTACTTC.